The 16 T cell receptor beta chains below come from one sample, sequenced in a study of Ad26.COV2.S vaccination and SARS-CoV-2 variants. The table came from immunoSEQ multiplex PCR; TCRdb's copy has only in-frame clones and leaves some out. The profile shows about 410,000 clones, 70% to 90% of them singletons. Treatment described: 19 received Ad26.COV2.S at low or high dose, single or two shots; a few received placebo; per-sample allocation not given. Sampling took place 63 days after the first vaccine or placebo injection. Sample: peripheral blood, taken in a trial of Ad26.COV2.S vaccine versus placebo. Receptors were obtained from a person between 18 and 65 years old who received the Ad26.COV2.S COVID-19 vaccine or a placebo.

The chain combines TRBV4-1 with TRBJ2-3, with D tentatively TRBD1 (6 bases). The CDR3 has 15 residues. Germline lookup yields CDR1 MGHRA and CDR2 YSYEKL. V was trimmed by 0 bases and J by 2 bases, leaving 9 bases between them. This chain's CDR3 is CASSQEPGATDTQYF. DNA for the CDR3: TGCGCCAGCAGCCAAGAACCAGGGGCCACAGATACGCAGTATTTT.

This chain uses TRBV5-6 with TRBJ1-2; 9 bases line up with TRBD1. Germline lookup yields CDR1 SGHDT and CDR2 YYEEEE. V lost 4 bases, J lost 4 bases, and 5 bases stayed unmatched. There are 14 residues in the CDR3. CDR3 protein: CASSLDRGIYGYTF. The CDR3 region has the DNA TGTGCCAGCAGCCTAGACAGGGGGATCTATGGCTACACCTTC.

The V call is TRBV20-1, the J call TRBJ2-7; 10 nucleotides match TRBD2. V shed 3 bases and J 5 bases; nucleotides not matched to a gene: 7. The CDR3 length is 14 residues. Germline assignment: CDR1 DFQATT and CDR2 SNEGSKA (reference sequence). The CDR3 nucleotides read TGCAGTGCTAGTAGGCTAGCGGGAGTCGACGAGCAGTACTTC. This translates into CSASRLAGVDEQYF.

The rearrangement joins TRBV7-9 to TRBJ2-2; the D gene is possibly TRBD2 (5 bases). Germline CDR1 SEHNR, CDR2 FQNEAQ (reference sequence). Trimming took off 5 bases at V and 7 bases at J, with 8 bases between the two ends. This CDR3 has 12 residues. The CDR3 bases are TGTGCCAGCAGCATAGGAGGCGGGGAGCTGTTTTTT. Protein product: CASSIGGGELFF. The whole variable domain, filled in from reference TRBV7-9 and TRBJ2-2, reads DTGVSQNPRHKITKRGQNVTFRCDPISEHNRLYWYRQTLGQGPEFLTYFQNEAQLEKSRLLSDRFSAERPKGSFSTLEIQRTEQGDSAMYLCASSIGGGELFFGEGSRLTVL.

This chain links TRBV5-8 with TRBJ2-3, with TRBD1 matching 7 bases. V trimming: 0 bases; J trimming: 1 base; junction bases outside the gene matches: 8. This CDR3 contains 17 residues. CDR1 is SGHTS, CDR2 YDEGEE, per germline. This CDR3 reads CASSLAKQGLRTDTQYF. The DNA for the CDR3 is TGTGCCAGCAGCTTGGCCAAACAGGGGCTTCGCACAGATACGCAGTATTTT.

The chain joins TRBV28 to TRBJ1-2; 8 bases are shared with TRBD1. The V segment lost 5 bases and the J segment 6 bases; nucleotides outside the gene matches: 11. Germline assignment: CDR1 MDHEN and CDR2 SYDVKM. The CDR3 has 15 residues. The CDR3: CASSRSGGGGDGYTF. The CDR3 DNA sequence: TGTGCCAGCAGTCGCTCAGGGGGCGGGGGAGATGGCTACACCTTC.

The chain has TRBV2 and TRBJ1-6; D ambiguous. The length of the CDR3 is 14 residues. Trimming took 3 bases from V and 7 from J, leaving 10 bases between them. Germline V CDR1 and CDR2: SNHLY, FYNNEI. CDR3 in amino acids: CASSEFRRNSPLHF. The CDR3, as DNA: TGTGCCAGCAGTGAGTTTCGGAGAAATTCACCCCTCCACTTT. Full variable domain (missing parts from reference TRBV2 and TRBJ1-6): EPEVTQTPSHQVTQMGQEVILRCVPISNHLYFYWYRQILGQKVEFLVSFYNNEISEKSEIFDDQFSVERPDGSNFTLKIRSTKLEDSAMYFCASSEFRRNSPLHFGNGTRLTVT.

This clone was seen only once. The chain carries TRBV3-1 (or the pseudogene TRBV3-2) and TRBJ2-2; 12 bases map to TRBD2. Per germline, CDR1 LGHDT and CDR2 YNNKEL (reference sequence). The V segment lost 3 bases and the J segment 2 bases; nucleotides outside the gene matches: 10. The CDR3 extends over 19 amino acids. In nucleotides, the CDR3 is TGTGCCAGCAGCCACCGGGCTAGCGGGAGGGCAAGTAACACCGGGGAGCTGTTTTTT. Its translation: CASSHRASGRASNTGELFF.

The chain carries TRBV18 and TRBJ2-3, with D possibly TRBD2 on 6 matching bases. Germline CDR1 and CDR2: KGHSH and LQKENI. Trimming removed 2 bases from V and 3 bases from J, with 15 bases in between. The CDR3 runs 16 residues. The DNA of the CDR3 is TGTGCCAGCTCACCAGTCTATAGGGAGGAAACAGATACGCAGTATTTT. Its protein is CASSPVYREETDTQYF.

This chain joins TRBV10-3 and TRBJ2-3, with D maybe TRBD1 (6 bases). CDR1 ENHRY and CDR2 SYGVKD come from the germline V gene. V gave up 4 bases and J gave up 1 base, with 12 bases separating them. This CDR3 spans 15 amino acids. DNA for the CDR3: TGTGCCATCAGTGCCACAGGGTGGGGCACAGATACGCAGTATTTT. As protein: CAISATGWGTDTQYF.

The CDR3 protein is CASSEGRRTGNTIYF. CDR3 bases: TGCGCCAGCAGTGAGGGTAGACGGACTGGAAACACCATATATTTT. The V and J genes are TRBV10-1 and TRBJ1-3; D remains unclear. The CDR3 length is 15 residues. The germline gives CDR1 WNHNN, CDR2 SYGVQD (reference sequence). V was shortened by 2 bases and J by 2 bases, with 10 bases between the two germline ends.

The CDR3 DNA is TGTGCCAGCAGTTTTGGGGCCTACACAGATACGCAGTATTTT. Translating gives CASSFGAYTDTQYF. The chain has TRBV27 and TRBJ2-3; tentative D call: TRBD1 (5 bases). Germline-derived CDR1 and CDR2 are MNHEY and SMNVEV (reference sequence). Trimming cost V 3 bases and J 2 bases, with 9 bases left between them. CDR3 size: 14 residues.

This clone was recorded only once. This sample also contains other DNA sequences that code for the same CDR3. The chain combines TRBV27 with TRBJ2-7; 8 bases fit TRBD2. Germline V gene data show CDR1 as MNHEY and CDR2 as SMNVEV (reference sequence). Unmatched junction bases numbered 4, after V lost 4 bases and J lost 2 bases. The CDR3 totals 14 residues. Here the CDR3 DNA reads TGTGCCAGCAGTTCTTTAGCGGGAACCTACGAGCAGTACTTC. Its protein is CASSSLAGTYEQYF.

The chain recombines TRBV6-5 with TRBJ2-1; the D is unclear. V was cut by 0 bases and J by 6 bases, with 15 bases left in between. The CDR3 runs to 16 residues. Germline values: CDR1 MNHEY, CDR2 SVGAGI. CDR3 in DNA: TGTGCCAGCAGTTACTCCTTGGACCCGGACGTCAATGAGCAGTTCTTC. Its translation: CASSYSLDPDVNEQFF.

V and J are TRBV5-1 and TRBJ2-7; TRBD2 matches 10 bases. The germline V gene encodes CDR1 SGHRS and CDR2 YFSETQ. This CDR3 has 18 amino acids. The V and J ends lost 3 bases and 5 bases, in that order; junction bases with no gene match: 17. The CDR3 region has the DNA TGCGCCAGCAGCTCACTCCCACTGGGAGCGGGAGGGCCCAACGAGCAGTACTTC. It codes for CASSSLPLGAGGPNEQYF.

The rearrangement uses TRBV27 and TRBJ2-7; 7 nucleotides align to TRBD2. The CDR3 covers 16 residues. Germline-derived CDR1 and CDR2 are MNHEY and SMNVEV (reference sequence). The V segment lost 2 bases and the J segment 5 bases; nucleotides outside the gene matches: 12. CDR3 loop: CASSLRGGRASNEQYF. The CDR3 DNA reads TGTGCCAGCAGTTTACGGGGCGGGAGAGCATCCAACGAGCAGTACTTC.